A single sample is the source of the 2 T cell receptor beta chains below, sequenced in a study of blood T cell repertoires in COVID-19. Sequencing was performed with immunoSEQ multiplex PCR; in TCRdb, only in-frame clones are kept and a portion is missing. Among more than 200,000 clones listed, around 90% were seen once. Material for sequencing was peripheral blood. The receptors stem from a man between 65 and 85 years old with acute or convalescent COVID-19.

This clone appeared once. The chain is built from TRBV2 and TRBJ1-1; D gene ambiguous. Trimming shortened V by 5 bases and J by 1 base, and 11 bases separated the two germline ends. The CDR3 is made up of 14 amino acids. Germline values: CDR1 SNHLY, CDR2 FYNNEI. Written as DNA, the CDR3 is TGTGCCAGCAGTCCGTTCTTAGAGAACACTGAAGCTTTCTTT. Protein product: CASSPFLENTEAFF.

The genes are TRBV28 and TRBJ2-3; 7 bases are shared with TRBD1. The germline gives CDR1 MDHEN, CDR2 SYDVKM. V shed 7 bases and J 6 bases; nucleotides not matched to a gene: 7. The CDR3 is 13 amino acids. The CDR3 protein is CASNGQAQDTQYF. For the CDR3, the DNA is TGTGCCAGCAATGGACAGGCCCAGGATACGCAGTATTTT.